This TCR beta chain was profiled in a study of T-cell reconstitution after alpha-beta-depleted transplantation in children. CDR1 and CDR2 (germline): SGHTA, FQGTGA. CDR3 length: 15 residues. V was pared by 2 bases and J by 0 bases, with 4 bases of the junction left unmatched. Unique molecular identifiers featured in how the TCRbeta library was prepared. TCRdb reanalysed the PCR reads using MiXCR and keeps one entry per CDR3 protein. Seen here are under 300,000 distinct CDR3 sequences, 9.7% observed once, and the top ten hold approximately 4.7%. This clonotype was counted at least ten times. The sample in question was PBMCs from the stem cell graft donor, obtained from the stem cell graft. The chain employs TRBV7-3 and TRBJ2-7; TRBD2 matches at 7 bases. The receptor's source is a human donor who donated a stem cell graft to a child with SCID. The CDR3: CASSLGGDFSYEQYF. The CDR3 nucleotides are TGTGCCAGCAGCTTAGGGGGGGATTTCTCCTACGAGCAGTACTTC.